The 31 T cell receptor beta chains reported below all come from one sample, sequenced in a study of blood T cell repertoires in COVID-19. Assay: immunoSEQ multiplex PCR; the TCRdb copy retains only in-frame clones and omits some. The sample yields tens of thousands of clones, around 82% seen once. Source material: peripheral blood. The receptors derive from a human donor in a cohort sampled during active COVID-19.

This chain links TRBV12-3 or TRBV12-4 with TRBJ1-2; D ambiguous. The CDR3 spans 13 residues. V lost 4 bases and J lost 8, with 14 bases in between. CDR3 DNA sequence: TGTGCCAGCAGTTGGACTGTCGTTGGGGGCTACACCTTC. As protein: CASSWTVVGGYTF.

V is TRBV4-3 and J is TRBJ1-1; TRBD1 agrees at 7 bases. Trimming removed 2 bases from V and 0 bases from J; junction bases left unmatched: 6. The CDR3 has 16 residues. CDR1 LGHNA and CDR2 YSLEER come from the germline V gene. CDR3 in DNA: TGCGCCAGCAGCCAATCGACAGGGTTTGTGAACACTGAAGCTTTCTTT. This sequence encodes CASSQSTGFVNTEAFF.

This clone has only a few counts. The CDR3 sequence: CASSLGWTGVNEQFF. The CDR3 bases are TGTGCCAGCAGCTTGGGGTGGACAGGCGTCAATGAGCAGTTCTTC. This chain uses TRBV5-6 with TRBJ2-1; 7 positions match TRBD1. After removal of 0 bases from V and 6 bases from J, the junction contained 6 bases not matched to a gene. Germline V gene sequence: CDR1 SGHDT, CDR2 YYEEEE. The CDR3 covers 15 residues.

The chain couples TRBV6-6 to TRBJ1-2; TRBD1 agrees at 10 bases. CDR1 and CDR2 from the germline V gene are MNHNY and SVGAGI (reference sequence). With V trimmed by 2 bases and J by 7 bases, 10 bases remained unmatched. This CDR3 contains 16 residues. CDR3 nucleotide sequence: TGTGCCAGCAGTTACGATAGGACAGGGGGAAGAGGTGGCTACACCTTC. Translated, it gives CASSYDRTGGRGGYTF.

This clone was recorded only once. This chain joins TRBV6-5 and TRBJ1-5, with TRBD1 identical over 10 bases. This CDR3 has 15 amino acids. The ends lost 6 bases at V and 4 bases at J; junction bases unmatched: 6. The germline gives CDR1 MNHEY, CDR2 SVGAGI. The CDR3 is CASRSGTGANQPQHF. The CDR3 DNA reads TGTGCCAGCAGGTCCGGGACAGGGGCTAATCAGCCCCAGCATTTT.

This sequence joins TRBV5-1 and TRBJ2-7; no reliable D call. Germline V lookup: CDR1 SGHRS, CDR2 YFSETQ. The CDR3 has 15 residues. The ends were cut back, 1 base at V and 3 bases at J, with 14 bases in the middle. The CDR3 DNA is TGCGCCAGCAGCTTGTTCGGAACGACTGACTACGAGCAGTACTTC. Protein sequence: CASSLFGTTDYEQYF.

The V call is TRBV5-6, the J call TRBJ1-1; 7 positions match TRBD1. CDR1 is SGHDT, CDR2 YYEEEE, per germline. The CDR3 totals 13 residues. V trimming: 5 bases; J trimming: 3 bases; junction bases outside the gene matches: 4. CDR3 DNA sequence: TGTGCCAGCAGTCAAGACAGGGACACTGAAGCTTTCTTT. Its translation is CASSQDRDTEAFF.

Turning to this clone: The germline gene is not matched at one end of the junction; a read error may be the cause. The chain has TRBV28 and TRBJ2-1, with TRBD2 matching over 8 bases. CDR1 is MDHEN and CDR2 is SYDVKM in the germline V gene. This CDR3 has 15 residues. The DNA of the CDR3 is TGTGCCAGCGGTTTACGGGGGGGGTCGCACAATGAGCAGTTCTTC. Translated, it gives CASGLRGGSHNEQFF.

This rearrangement joins TRBV2 to TRBJ2-2; weak D call: TRBD2 (5 bases). V was trimmed by 11 bases and J by 4 bases, leaving 14 bases between them. The CDR3 runs to 13 residues. The germline V gene encodes CDR1 SNHLY and CDR2 FYNNEI. The CDR3 nucleotides read TGTGCCGGGGTCAAGGGAGCCACCGGGGAGCTGTTTTTT. Translation: CAGVKGATGELFF.

This clone occurred once. J is TRBJ1-6 and V is TRBV4-1; D ambiguous. V was pared by 0 bases and J by 4 bases, with 7 bases between. This CDR3 region has 15 residues. CDR1 MGHRA and CDR2 YSYEKL come from the germline V gene. In DNA form, the CDR3 reads TGCGCCAGCAGCCAAGATGAGCTATATAATTCACCCCTCCACTTT. Its protein product is CASSQDELYNSPLHF.

CDR3 sequence: CASSTSLGGTEAFF. The CDR3 DNA follows: TGTGCCAGCAGCACGTCTTTGGGAGGGACTGAAGCTTTCTTT. J is TRBJ1-1 and V is TRBV9; D call uncertain. V gave up 4 bases and J gave up 5 bases, with 15 bases separating them. CDR3 length equals 14 residues. Germline V CDR1 and CDR2: SGDLS, YYNGEE.

The chain couples TRBV7-9 to TRBJ1-2, with 7 bases matching TRBD1. J gave up 8 bases and V 7 bases, and 10 bases lay outside the gene matches. Germline V gene lookup returns CDR1 SEHNR and CDR2 FQNEAQ (reference sequence). The CDR3 has 13 amino acids. The CDR3 DNA reads TGTGCCAGCACCACGACAGGGCTGGAGGGCTACACCTTC. It codes for CASTTTGLEGYTF.

This clone was seen a few times. This chain joins TRBV5-5 and TRBJ1-6; 10 bases line up with TRBD1. The CDR3 spans 14 residues. Trimming took 4 bases from V and 10 from J; bases not matched to a gene: 5. CDR1 and CDR2 (germline): SGHKS, YYEKEE (reference sequence). The CDR3 sequence is CASSDWTGGSPLHF. The CDR3, as DNA: TGTGCCAGCAGCGATTGGACAGGGGGATCACCCCTCCACTTT.

The chain is built from TRBV5-4 and TRBJ2-2; 12 bases align to TRBD2. The CDR3 consists of 17 residues. The germline V gene has CDR1 SGHNT and CDR2 YYREEE (reference sequence). Trimming took 5 bases from V and 0 from J; bases not matched to a gene: 5. CDR3: CASSPRTSGANTGELFF. The CDR3 DNA reads TGTGCCAGCAGTCCACGGACTAGCGGGGCGAACACCGGGGAGCTGTTTTTT.

In its sample, this clone was seen once. The chain is built from TRBV19 and TRBJ1-1, with 9 positions matching TRBD1. V lost 3 bases to trimming and J lost 3 bases; unmatched junction nucleotides: 2. The CDR3 is 14 residues long. Germline CDR1 is LNHDA and CDR2 is SQIVND (reference sequence). The CDR3 region is CASSMTGGHTEAFF. The CDR3 DNA is TGTGCCAGTAGTATGACAGGGGGTCACACTGAAGCTTTCTTT.

J is TRBJ2-2 and V is TRBV6-2 or TRBV6-3; 7 bases line up with TRBD2. V was pared by 4 bases and J by 4 bases, with 6 bases of the junction left unmatched. Germline assignment: CDR1 MNHEY and CDR2 SVGEGT. The CDR3 loop spans 15 amino acids. The CDR3 loop is CASSLSGEGTGELFF. Written as DNA, the CDR3 is TGTGCCAGCAGTTTGAGCGGGGAGGGCACCGGGGAGCTGTTTTTT.

J is TRBJ1-2 and V is TRBV2; 9 positions agree with TRBD1. Germline V gives CDR1 SNHLY, CDR2 FYNNEI. This CDR3 has 13 residues. Germline trimming cut 4 bases from V and 5 bases from J; bases unmatched to any gene: 2. In DNA, the CDR3 is TGTGCCAGCAGTGCCGACAGGGGGTATGGCTACACCTTC. Protein sequence: CASSADRGYGYTF.

This rearrangement joins TRBV5-1 to TRBJ2-1; TRBD1 aligns across 9 bases. CDR1 and CDR2 from the germline V gene are SGHRS and YFSETQ. The CDR3 totals 14 residues. V lost 7 bases and J lost 11; bases outside the gene matches: 13. CDR3 in amino acids: CASAGDRDLWKQFF. The CDR3 DNA sequence: TGCGCCAGCGCCGGGGACAGGGACCTTTGGAAGCAGTTCTTC.

The V and J genes are TRBV4-3 and TRBJ2-1; 7 bases are a match to TRBD1. CDR3 length equals 13 residues. The germline CDR1 and CDR2 sequences are LGHNA and YSLEER. J gave up 13 bases and V 2 bases, and 8 bases lay outside the gene matches. Written as DNA, the CDR3 is TGCGCCAGCAGCCAATTTGAGGGACAGAATCAGTTCTTC. Translation gives CASSQFEGQNQFF.

The chain joins TRBV7-9 to TRBJ1-5; D not certain. The CDR3 loop spans 19 amino acids. V gave up 1 base and J gave up 0 bases, with 19 bases separating them. Per the germline V gene, CDR1 is SEHNR and CDR2 is FQNEAQ (reference sequence). CDR3 sequence (DNA): TGTGCCAGCAGCTTAGACCCGGAGAGGGCTTCGGATAGCAATCAGCCCCAGCATTTT. It translates to CASSLDPERASDSNQPQHF.

This clone showed up just once. The chain has TRBV9 and TRBJ2-7; the D gene is possibly TRBD2 (6 bases). Trimming removed 0 bases from V and 3 bases from J, with 13 bases in between. This CDR3 has 15 residues. Germline lookup yields CDR1 SGDLS and CDR2 YYNGEE. The CDR3 nucleotides read TGTGCCAGCAGCGTAGCAGGTGGGACTTACTACGAGCAGTACTTC. Residues: CASSVAGGTYYEQYF.

This clone was picked up a small number of times. The J gene is TRBJ1-2, the V gene TRBV5-6, with 7 bases identical to TRBD1. This CDR3 is built from 13 residues. After removal of 0 bases from V and 4 bases from J, the junction contained 0 bases not matched to a gene. Germline V CDR1 and CDR2: SGHDT, YYEEEE. In DNA form, the CDR3 reads TGTGCCAGCAGCTTGGCAGGGGGCTATGGCTACACCTTC. Translated: CASSLAGGYGYTF.

The V gene is TRBV3-1 (or the pseudogene TRBV3-2), the J gene TRBJ1-4; no definite D call. Germline CDR1 and CDR2: LGHDT and YNNKEL (reference sequence). The V and J ends lost 1 base and 4 bases respectively, with 7 bases between them. The CDR3 is 14 residues long. The CDR3 loop reads CASSQVSGNEKLFF. The CDR3 DNA sequence: TGTGCCAGCAGCCAAGTCTCCGGTAATGAAAAACTGTTTTTT.

The chain links TRBV6-5 to TRBJ2-1; 7 bases map to TRBD2. There are 15 residues in the CDR3. J lost 7 bases, V lost 6 bases, and 12 bases had no gene match. Looked up from germline, CDR1 is MNHEY and CDR2 is SVGAGI. The CDR3 here is CASSQGGGGMNEQFF. CDR3 bases: TGTGCCAGCAGCCAGGGTGGGGGGGGTATGAATGAGCAGTTCTTC.

This chain connects TRBV6-6 to TRBJ1-1; possibly TRBD1 for D (5 bases). The CDR3 is 14 residues long. Germline CDR1 reads MNHNY; CDR2 reads SVGAGI (reference sequence). Deletions cut 6 bases from V and 5 bases from J, with 16 bases between. The CDR3: CASSLGPAGTEAFF. The CDR3 nucleotides are TGTGCCAGCAGCCTGGGACCGGCGGGAACTGAAGCTTTCTTT.

This chain joins TRBV7-9 and TRBJ2-5; D gene uncertain. Germline V gene sequence: CDR1 SEHNR, CDR2 FQNEAQ (reference sequence). Trimming removed 5 bases at V and 2 bases at J, with 9 bases between. The CDR3 spans 13 residues. The CDR3 nucleotides read TGTGCCAGCAGCCGGGTGTCTCAAGAGACCCAGTACTTC. Protein product: CASSRVSQETQYF.

The chain employs TRBV29-1 and TRBJ1-1, with unresolved D. V lost 7 bases and J 1 base, leaving 4 bases between the germline ends. The CDR3 has 10 amino acids. Germline V CDR1 and CDR2: SQVTM, ANQGSEA. The CDR3 sequence: CSGQNTEAFF. Here the CDR3 DNA reads TGCAGCGGGCAGAACACTGAAGCTTTCTTT.

This rearrangement joins TRBV5-1 to TRBJ2-1; 7 bases agree with TRBD2. Germline V gene lookup returns CDR1 SGHRS and CDR2 YFSETQ. With 0 bases clipped from V and 4 bases from J, the junction kept 7 bases outside the gene matches. CDR3 length: 16 residues. The CDR3: CASSLARGTTYNEQFF. The CDR3 bases are TGCGCCAGCAGCTTGGCCAGAGGGACTACATACAATGAGCAGTTCTTC.

The chain uses TRBV2 and TRBJ2-2, with a possible D match to TRBD1 (6 bases). This CDR3 contains 16 residues. Deletions cut 5 bases from V and 1 base from J, with 14 bases between. Germline-derived CDR1 and CDR2 are SNHLY and FYNNEI. The CDR3 nucleotides are TGTGCCAGCAGTCGCGACAGGTTCCTGAACACCGGGGAGCTGTTTTTT. Amino acid sequence: CASSRDRFLNTGELFF. The whole variable domain, remainder taken from reference TRBV2 and TRBJ2-2, is EPEVTQTPSHQVTQMGQEVILRCVPISNHLYFYWYRQILGQKVEFLVSFYNNEISEKSEIFDDQFSVERPDGSNFTLKIRSTKLEDSAMYFCASSRDRFLNTGELFFGEGSRLTVL.

The gene calls are TRBV6-5 and TRBJ2-5, with 11 bases matching TRBD1. CDR1 is MNHEY, CDR2 SVGAGI, per germline. The CDR3 covers 15 residues. V was pared by 4 bases and J by 3 bases, with 4 bases of the junction left unmatched. The CDR3, as DNA: TGTGCCAGCAGTTTACGGACAGGGGGCAAAGAGACCCAGTACTTC. It translates to CASSLRTGGKETQYF.

This clone has only one observation. The chain couples TRBV27 to TRBJ1-2, with TRBD1 matching over 12 bases. V lost 5 bases to trimming and J lost 6 bases; unmatched junction nucleotides: 13. The germline CDR1 and CDR2 sequences are MNHEY and SMNVEV (reference sequence). The CDR3 loop spans 17 amino acids. For the CDR3, the DNA is TGTGCCAGCAGTCCAGGGCGGGGACAGGGGGCTGGGAATGGCTACACCTTC. It yields the protein CASSPGRGQGAGNGYTF.